This T cell receptor beta chain came from a study of blood T cell repertoires in COVID-19. Trimming at V came to 3 bases and at J to 5 bases, leaving 3 bases not matched to a gene. From germline, CDR1 is SGHKS and CDR2 YYEKEE (reference sequence). The CDR3 is 13 amino acids. Authors' data handling: Counts of nucleated cells, estimated from reference gene primer amplification, were obtained. Method: immunoSEQ multiplex PCR; TCRdb's copy keeps in-frame clones and lacks some. V, J and clone size were drawn from that table, and D and trimming were deduced from the DNA. Among roughly 500,000 clones listed, 75% to 90% were seen once.

Sample: peripheral blood. The TCR was taken from a man between 18 and 29 years old with COVID-19, enrolled during active disease. This rearrangement joins TRBV5-5 to TRBJ2-3, with TRBD2 matching over 7 bases. CDR3 DNA sequence: TGTGCCAGCAGCTCCTTAGCGGGAGATACGCAGTATTTT. Translation: CASSSLAGDTQYF. The variable domain in full, completed from reference TRBV5-5 and TRBJ2-3, reads DAGVTQSPTHLIKTRGQQVTLRCSPISGHKSVSWYQQVLGQGPQFIFQYYEKEERGRGNFPDRFSARQFPNYSSELNVNALLLGDSALYLCASSSLAGDTQYFGPGTRLTVL.